These 20 T cell receptor beta chains came from one sample sequenced in a study of CD8+ T cells in alopecia areata. Extraction of RNA preceded its reverse transcription into cDNA, which served as the sequencing template. Method: immunoSEQ multiplex PCR; TCRdb's copy keeps in-frame clones and lacks some. The sample consists of 180,000 or so clones, 55% to 70% of them appearing once. The sample's treatment: oral pan-JAK inhibitor, 5-10 mg twice daily. The sample was CD4+ T cells sorted from blood, taken at week 24, from a patient treated with tofacitinib. The receptor set was obtained from a human donor with alopecia areata.

CDR3 loop: CASSLDGWGEQFF. CDR3 nucleotides: TGTGCCAGCAGCTTAGACGGCTGGGGGGAGCAGTTCTTC. The rearrangement joins TRBV7-2 to TRBJ2-1; D possibly uses TRBD1 or TRBD2 (5 bases each). Germline CDR1 is SGHTA and CDR2 is FQGNSA. CDR3 length equals 13 residues. V lost 1 base and J 10 bases, leaving 11 bases between the germline ends. Drawing the rest from reference TRBV7-2 and TRBJ2-1, the complete variable domain is GAGVSQSPSNKVTEKGKDVELRCDPISGHTALYWYRQSLGQGLEFLIYFQGNSAPDKSGLPSDRFSAERTGGSVSTLTIQRTQQEDSAVYLCASSLDGWGEQFFGPGTRLTVL.

The genes are TRBV5-6 and TRBJ2-5, with 9 bases fitting TRBD2. The CDR3 extends over 15 amino acids. The junction had 7 bases not matched to a gene; V was cut back by 4 bases and J by 3 bases. CDR1 SGHDT and CDR2 YYEEEE come from the germline V gene. CDR3 nucleotides: TGTGCCAGCAGCAATAGGGTAGCGGGAGAAGAGACCCAGTACTTC. Its translation is CASSNRVAGEETQYF. The complete variable domain, with remaining parts taken from reference TRBV5-6 and TRBJ2-5, reads DAGVTQSPTHLIKTRGQQVTLRCSPKSGHDTVSWYQQALGQGPQFIFQYYEEEERQRGNFPDRFSGHQFPNYSSELNVNALLLGDSALYLCASSNRVAGEETQYFGPGTRLLVL.

This clone was found once. Additional DNA sequences in this sample encode the identical CDR3. As DNA, the CDR3 is TGTGCCAGCAGCTCAGGACCCAATCAGCCCCAGCATTTT. Its protein is CASSSGPNQPQHF. The chain uses TRBV7-3 and TRBJ1-5; D not resolved. Germline values: CDR1 SGHTA, CDR2 FQGTGA. The CDR3 is made up of 13 amino acids. The germline V and J ends were trimmed by 4 bases and 3 bases, with 7 bases remaining between them.

CDR3 bases: TGCGCCAGCAGCCAAGATGGACAGGGTAACTATGGCTACACCTTC. Residues: CASSQDGQGNYGYTF. The chain uses TRBV4-3 and TRBJ1-2; 8 nucleotides agree with TRBD1. Germline loops: CDR1 LGHNA, CDR2 YSLEER. The CDR3 covers 15 residues. Trimming at V came to 0 bases and at J to 1 base, leaving 1 base not matched to a gene.

The CDR3 sequence: CASSATARGNTGELFF. The CDR3, as DNA: TGTGCCAGCAGCGCAACGGCCCGAGGAAACACCGGGGAGCTGTTTTTT. The chain uses TRBV9 and TRBJ2-2; no reliable D call. Trimming cost V 3 bases and J 2 bases, with 14 bases left between them. The CDR3 sequence is 16 residues long. Germline V gene data show CDR1 as SGDLS and CDR2 as YYNGEE.

The DNA of the CDR3 is TGTGCCAGCTCTCAAGGACAGGGGATGAACACTGAAGCTTTCTTT. Its protein product is CASSQGQGMNTEAFF. The chain uses TRBV18 and TRBJ1-1; TRBD1 matches at 9 bases. The germline V gene has CDR1 KGHSH and CDR2 LQKENI. This CDR3 contains 15 residues. J lost 0 bases, V lost 6 bases, and 5 bases had no gene match.

The chain couples TRBV20-1 to TRBJ2-3; D uncertain. CDR3 size: 11 residues. CDR1 and CDR2 from the germline V gene are DFQATT and SNEGSKA (reference sequence). The DNA for the CDR3 is TGCAGCGCCTGGTTGGCGGATACGCAGTATTTT. Translating it yields CSAWLADTQYF.

This clone was detected only a few times. This chain uses TRBV5-1 with TRBJ2-2, with TRBD2 matching over 13 bases. V was clipped by 3 bases and J by 7 bases; unmatched bases: 6. The CDR3 contains 16 residues. Germline values: CDR1 SGHRS, CDR2 YFSETQ. The CDR3 here is CASSWTSGGRSGELFF. CDR3 DNA: TGCGCCAGCAGCTGGACTAGCGGGGGCCGGAGCGGGGAGCTGTTTTTT.

This chain connects TRBV2 to TRBJ1-3; tentatively, D is TRBD1 (5 bases). The germline V and J ends were trimmed by 6 bases and 4 bases, with 13 bases remaining between them. Germline CDR1 SNHLY, CDR2 FYNNEI. The CDR3 runs to 14 residues. The CDR3 nucleotides are TGTGCCAGCAGCACGGGGGTTACGGGAAACACCATATATTTT. Translated, it gives CASSTGVTGNTIYF.

CDR3 bases: TGTGCCAGTAGTATAGACCCATGGAATCAGCCCCAGCATTTT. It codes for CASSIDPWNQPQHF. This chain joins TRBV19 and TRBJ1-5; D is ambiguous. Trimming stripped 0 bases from V and 4 bases from J, with 7 bases between. Looked up from germline, CDR1 is LNHDA and CDR2 is SQIVND (reference sequence). This CDR3 is 14 amino acids long.

This clone has only a few counts. The chain is built from TRBV19 and TRBJ1-3; 8 positions match TRBD1. The CDR3 loop spans 16 amino acids. CDR1 and CDR2 (germline): LNHDA, SQIVND (reference sequence). Trimming took 6 bases from V and 2 from J; bases not matched to a gene: 9. In nucleotides, the CDR3 is TGTGCCAGTAGGACCGGCCCGGACAGGGCTGGAAACACCATATATTTT. It translates to CASRTGPDRAGNTIYF.

The V call is TRBV5-1, the J call TRBJ2-1; possible D gene TRBD2, 6 bases. CDR3 size: 13 residues. V lost 4 bases and J 8 bases, leaving 13 bases between the germline ends. Per germline, CDR1 SGHRS and CDR2 YFSETQ. The CDR3 is CASSPSSVYEQFF. In nucleotides, the CDR3 is TGCGCCAGCAGCCCCTCTAGCGTCTATGAGCAGTTCTTC.

The chain uses TRBV7-3 and TRBJ2-3; 9 bases map to TRBD1. Germline values: CDR1 SGHTA, CDR2 FQGTGA. The CDR3 is made up of 15 amino acids. Unmatched junction bases numbered 3, after V lost 5 bases and J lost 0 bases. CDR3 protein: CASSQGQGSTDTQYF. The DNA for the CDR3 is TGTGCCAGCAGCCAAGGACAGGGGAGCACAGATACGCAGTATTTT. Complete variable domain (other parts from reference TRBV7-3 and TRBJ2-3): GAGVSQTPSNKVTEKGKYVELRCDPISGHTALYWYRQSLGQGPEFLIYFQGTGAADDSGLPNDRFFAVRPEGSVSTLKIQRTERGDSAVYLCASSQGQGSTDTQYFGPGTRLTVL.

The rearrangement uses TRBV6-5 and TRBJ2-5; 8 bases are a match to TRBD1. CDR3 length: 14 amino acids. Germline-derived CDR1 and CDR2 are MNHEY and SVGAGI. J lost 5 bases, V lost 8 bases, and 10 bases had no gene match. The CDR3 region is CASSTRGRRETQYF. DNA for the CDR3: TGTGCCAGCTCTACCAGGGGGCGACGCGAGACCCAGTACTTC.

The chain employs TRBV29-1 and TRBJ2-1, with unresolved D. V lost 5 bases, J lost 6 bases, and 11 bases lay in between. From germline, CDR1 is SQVTM and CDR2 ANQGSEA. There are 12 residues in the CDR3. The CDR3 region is CSVHGRTNEQFF. The CDR3 DNA sequence: TGCAGCGTTCATGGTCGGACCAATGAGCAGTTCTTC.

A single count supports this clone. This chain uses TRBV30 with TRBJ2-5, with 9 bases matching TRBD1. The J segment lost 6 bases and the V segment lost 3 bases, leaving 11 bases of the junction unmatched. The CDR3 spans 15 residues. The germline V gene has CDR1 GTSNPN and CDR2 SVGIG (reference sequence). Here the CDR3 reads CAWSLDLDRGQTQYF. CDR3 bases: TGTGCCTGGAGCTTAGACCTGGACAGGGGACAGACCCAGTACTTC.

This rearrangement joins TRBV15 to TRBJ1-2; D gene ambiguous. Germline lookup yields CDR1 LNHNV and CDR2 YYDKDF (reference sequence). This CDR3 has 15 residues. V lost 0 bases and J 3 bases, leaving 11 bases between the germline ends. The CDR3 DNA is TGTGCCACCAGCAGAGAGGGATTAGAGGACTATGGCTACACCTTC. Protein: CATSREGLEDYGYTF.

J is TRBJ2-7 and V is TRBV20-1, with TRBD1 as a possible D gene (5 bases). The CDR3 runs 11 residues. From germline, CDR1 is DFQATT and CDR2 SNEGSKA (reference sequence). V lost 6 bases to trimming and J lost 3 bases, with 9 bases between them. CDR3 sequence: CSATQGYEQYF. CDR3 DNA: TGCAGTGCCACCCAGGGCTACGAGCAGTACTTC.

The rearrangement joins TRBV30 to TRBJ1-5; D perhaps matches TRBD1 (5 bases). Trimming removed 3 bases at V and 7 bases at J, with 16 bases between. There are 14 residues in the CDR3. Germline loops: CDR1 GTSNPN, CDR2 SVGIG (reference sequence). The CDR3 loop reads CAWREGPGGQPQHF. CDR3 in DNA: TGTGCCTGGAGAGAAGGACCGGGGGGACAGCCCCAGCATTTT.

V is TRBV29-1 and J is TRBJ1-2; TRBD1 aligns across 10 bases. Germline trimming cut 7 bases from V and 9 bases from J; bases unmatched to any gene: 8. This CDR3 is built from 12 residues. Germline V gives CDR1 SQVTM, CDR2 ANQGSEA. Here the CDR3 reads CSDQTGGGSYTF. The CDR3 region has the DNA TGCAGCGACCAGACAGGGGGCGGCAGCTACACCTTC.